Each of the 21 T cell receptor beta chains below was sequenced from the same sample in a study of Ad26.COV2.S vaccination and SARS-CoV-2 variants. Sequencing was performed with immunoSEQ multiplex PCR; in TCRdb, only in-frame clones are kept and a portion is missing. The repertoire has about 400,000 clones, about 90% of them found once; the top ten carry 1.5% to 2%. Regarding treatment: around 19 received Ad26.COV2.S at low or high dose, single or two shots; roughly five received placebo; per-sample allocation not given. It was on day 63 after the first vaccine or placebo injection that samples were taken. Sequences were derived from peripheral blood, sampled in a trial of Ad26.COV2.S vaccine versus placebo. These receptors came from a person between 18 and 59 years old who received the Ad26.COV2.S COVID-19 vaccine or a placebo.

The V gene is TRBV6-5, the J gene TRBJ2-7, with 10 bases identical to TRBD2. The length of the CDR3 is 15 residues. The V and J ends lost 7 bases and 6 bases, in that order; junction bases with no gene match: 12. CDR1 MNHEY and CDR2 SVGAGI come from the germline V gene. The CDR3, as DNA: TGTGCCAGCACCCGAGAGGCTAGCGGGGGTGTCGAGCAGTACTTC. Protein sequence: CASTREASGGVEQYF.

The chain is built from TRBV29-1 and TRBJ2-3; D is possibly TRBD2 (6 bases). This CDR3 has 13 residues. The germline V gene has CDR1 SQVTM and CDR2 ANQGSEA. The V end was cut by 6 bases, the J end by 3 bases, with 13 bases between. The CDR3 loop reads CSVVAGSTDTQYF. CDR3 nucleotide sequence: TGCAGCGTAGTCGCCGGGAGTACAGATACGCAGTATTTT.

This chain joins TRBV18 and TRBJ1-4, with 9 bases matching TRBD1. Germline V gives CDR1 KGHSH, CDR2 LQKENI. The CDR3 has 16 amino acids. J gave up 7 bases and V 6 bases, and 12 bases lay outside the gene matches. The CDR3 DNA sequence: TGTGCCAGCTCGGAGAACAGGGGGCTGTTTATTGAAAAACTGTTTTTT. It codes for CASSENRGLFIEKLFF. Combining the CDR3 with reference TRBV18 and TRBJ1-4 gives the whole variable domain NAGVMQNPRHLVRRRGQEARLRCSPMKGHSHVYWYRQLPEEGLKFMVYLQKENIIDESGMPKERFSAEFPKEGPSILRIQQVVRGDSAAYFCASSENRGLFIEKLFFGSGTQLSVL.

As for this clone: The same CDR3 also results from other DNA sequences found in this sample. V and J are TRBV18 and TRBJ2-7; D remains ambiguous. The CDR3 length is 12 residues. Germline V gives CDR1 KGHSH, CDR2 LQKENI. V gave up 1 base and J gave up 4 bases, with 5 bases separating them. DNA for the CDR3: TGTGCCAGCTCACCACTGGGTTACGAGCAGTACTTC. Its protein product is CASSPLGYEQYF.

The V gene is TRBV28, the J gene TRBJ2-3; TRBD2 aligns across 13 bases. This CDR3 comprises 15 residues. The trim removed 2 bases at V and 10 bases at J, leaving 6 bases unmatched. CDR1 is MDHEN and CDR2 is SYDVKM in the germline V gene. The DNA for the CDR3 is TGTGCCAGCAGTTTAGGGACTAGCGGGGCGGCGGCGCAGTATTTT. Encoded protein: CASSLGTSGAAAQYF. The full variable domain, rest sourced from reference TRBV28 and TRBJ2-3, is DVKVTQSSRYLVKRTGEKVFLECVQDMDHENMFWYRQDPGLGLRLIYFSYDVKMKEKGDIPEGYSVSREKKERFSLILESASTNQTSMYLCASSLGTSGAAAQYFGPGTRLTVL.

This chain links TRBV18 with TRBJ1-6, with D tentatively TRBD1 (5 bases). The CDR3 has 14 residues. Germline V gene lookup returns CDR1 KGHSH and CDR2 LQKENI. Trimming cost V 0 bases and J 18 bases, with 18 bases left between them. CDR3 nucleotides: TGTGCCAGCTCACCACCCGGGCAGGCGGGCGGGGCCCACTTT. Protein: CASSPPGQAGGAHF.

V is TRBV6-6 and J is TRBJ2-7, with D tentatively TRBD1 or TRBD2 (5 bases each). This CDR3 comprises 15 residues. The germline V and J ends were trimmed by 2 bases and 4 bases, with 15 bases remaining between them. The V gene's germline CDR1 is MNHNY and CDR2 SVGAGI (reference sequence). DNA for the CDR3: TGTGCCAGCAGTTACGGGACCCTCGGGCCATACGAGCAGTACTTC. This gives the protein CASSYGTLGPYEQYF.

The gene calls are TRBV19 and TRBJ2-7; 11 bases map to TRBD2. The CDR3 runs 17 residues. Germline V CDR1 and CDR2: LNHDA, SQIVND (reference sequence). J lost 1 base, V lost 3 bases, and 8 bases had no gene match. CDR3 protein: CASSMSSGGPHSYEQYF. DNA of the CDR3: TGTGCCAGTAGTATGTCTAGCGGGGGGCCCCATTCCTACGAGCAGTACTTC.

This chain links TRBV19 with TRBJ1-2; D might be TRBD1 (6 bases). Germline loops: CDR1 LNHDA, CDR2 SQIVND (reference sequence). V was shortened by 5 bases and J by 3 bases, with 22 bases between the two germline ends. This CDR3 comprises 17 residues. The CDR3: CASSPRGAGEGYYGYTF. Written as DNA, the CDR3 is TGTGCCAGTAGTCCGAGGGGGGCCGGGGAAGGATACTATGGCTACACCTTC.

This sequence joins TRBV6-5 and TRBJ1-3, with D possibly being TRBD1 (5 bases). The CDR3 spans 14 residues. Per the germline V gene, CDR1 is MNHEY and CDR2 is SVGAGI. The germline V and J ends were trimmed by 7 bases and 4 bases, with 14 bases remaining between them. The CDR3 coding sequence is TGTGCCAGCACTAACGGGGGTAGGGGAAACACCATATATTTT. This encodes CASTNGGRGNTIYF.

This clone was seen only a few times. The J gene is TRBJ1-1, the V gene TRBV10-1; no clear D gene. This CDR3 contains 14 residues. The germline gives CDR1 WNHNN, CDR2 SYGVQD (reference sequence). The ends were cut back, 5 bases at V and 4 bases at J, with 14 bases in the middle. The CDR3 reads CASSYTEAGTEAFF. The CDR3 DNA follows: TGCGCCAGCAGTTATACAGAGGCGGGCACTGAAGCTTTCTTT.

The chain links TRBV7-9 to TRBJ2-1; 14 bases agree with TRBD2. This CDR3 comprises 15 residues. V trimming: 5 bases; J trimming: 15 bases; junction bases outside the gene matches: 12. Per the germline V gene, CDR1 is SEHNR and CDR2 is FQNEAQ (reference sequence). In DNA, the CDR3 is TGTGCCAGCAGCGCGGGACTAGCGGGGGAATCATATGCGTTCTTC. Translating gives CASSAGLAGESYAFF. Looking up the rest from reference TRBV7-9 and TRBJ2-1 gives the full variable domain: DTGVSQNPRHKITKRGQNVTFRCDPISEHNRLYWYRQTLGQGPEFLTYFQNEAQLEKSRLLSDRFSAERPKGSFSTLEIQRTEQGDSAMYLCASSAGLAGESYAFFGPGTRLTVL.

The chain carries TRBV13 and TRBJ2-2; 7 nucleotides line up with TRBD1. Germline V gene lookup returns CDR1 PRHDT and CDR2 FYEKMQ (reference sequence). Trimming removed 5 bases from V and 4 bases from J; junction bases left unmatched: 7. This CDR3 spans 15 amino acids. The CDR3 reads CASSRSGTATGELFF. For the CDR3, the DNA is TGTGCCAGCAGCCGATCCGGGACAGCCACCGGGGAGCTGTTTTTT.

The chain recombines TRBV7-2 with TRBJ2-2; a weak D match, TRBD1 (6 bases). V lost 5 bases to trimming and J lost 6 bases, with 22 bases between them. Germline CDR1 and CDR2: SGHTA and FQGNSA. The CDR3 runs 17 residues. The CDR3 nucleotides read TGTGCCAGCAGCCTACGTGGGCAGGGGAGAGTGGCCGGGGAGCTGTTTTTT. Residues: CASSLRGQGRVAGELFF.

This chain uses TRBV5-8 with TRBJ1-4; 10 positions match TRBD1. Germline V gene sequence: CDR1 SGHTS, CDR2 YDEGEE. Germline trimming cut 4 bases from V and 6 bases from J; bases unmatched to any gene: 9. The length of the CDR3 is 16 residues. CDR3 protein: CASSEGQGLSYEKLFF. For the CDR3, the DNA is TGTGCCAGCAGCGAGGGACAGGGGCTTTCCTATGAAAAACTGTTTTTT.

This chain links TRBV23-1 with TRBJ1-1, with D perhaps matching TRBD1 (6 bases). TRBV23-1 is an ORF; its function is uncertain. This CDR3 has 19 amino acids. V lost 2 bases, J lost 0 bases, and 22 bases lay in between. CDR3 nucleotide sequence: TGCGCCAGCAGTCAAATCGCTCACAGGGAACCACTAATGAACACTGAAGCTTTCTTT. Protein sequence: CASSQIAHREPLMNTEAFF.

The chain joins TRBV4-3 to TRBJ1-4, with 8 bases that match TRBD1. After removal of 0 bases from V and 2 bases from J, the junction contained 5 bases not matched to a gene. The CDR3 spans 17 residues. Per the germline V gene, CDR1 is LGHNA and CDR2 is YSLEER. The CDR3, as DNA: TGCGCCAGCAGCCAAGATCTCAGGGGGCCGACTAATGAAAAACTGTTTTTT. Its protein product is CASSQDLRGPTNEKLFF.

The CDR3 DNA reads as TGTGCCAGCAGAGACCTAAACAATGAGCAGTTCTTC. Its translation is CASRDLNNEQFF. The chain carries TRBV5-6 and TRBJ2-1; D is undetermined. The ends were cut back, 5 bases at V and 5 bases at J, with 8 bases in the middle. Germline CDR1 reads SGHDT; CDR2 reads YYEEEE. The CDR3 is 12 amino acids.

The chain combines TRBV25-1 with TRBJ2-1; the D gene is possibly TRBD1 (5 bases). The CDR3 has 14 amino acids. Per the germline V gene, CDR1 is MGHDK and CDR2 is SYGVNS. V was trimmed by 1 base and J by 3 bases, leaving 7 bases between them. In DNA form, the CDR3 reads TGTGCCAGCAGTGAATTTGACAGCTACAATGAGCAGTTCTTC. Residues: CASSEFDSYNEQFF.

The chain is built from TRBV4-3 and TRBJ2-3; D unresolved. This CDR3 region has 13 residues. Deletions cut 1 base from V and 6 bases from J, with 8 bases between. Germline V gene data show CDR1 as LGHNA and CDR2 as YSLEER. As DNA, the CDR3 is TGCGCCAGCAGCCAAGCCCTCTCGGATACGCAGTATTTT. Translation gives CASSQALSDTQYF.

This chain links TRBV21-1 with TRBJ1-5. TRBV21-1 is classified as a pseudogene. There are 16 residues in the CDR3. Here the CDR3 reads CASSGGPLYSNQPQHF. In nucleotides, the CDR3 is TGTGCCAGCAGCGGGGGACCGCTTTATAGCAATCAGCCCCAGCATTTT.